Below are 24 T cell receptor beta chains sequenced from a single sample in a study of OX40 agonist ivuxolimab in advanced cancers. This table comes from immunoSEQ multiplex PCR, and its TCRdb copy is limited to in-frame clones, with some not included. The top ten hold 30% to 35% of the sample, which has almost 15,000 clones, nearly 80% seen once. The specimen comprised CD4+ or CD8+ T cells sorted from blood, sampled in a trial of the OX40 agonist ivuxolimab. The receptors were sampled from an adult with an advanced solid tumor such as melanoma, head and neck, liver or kidney cancer.

This clone was seen a single time. The chain joins TRBV7-9 to TRBJ1-1; D unclear. Trimming removed 4 bases at V and 6 bases at J, with 12 bases between. The CDR3 has 13 amino acids. CDR1 SEHNR and CDR2 FQNEAQ come from the germline V gene (reference sequence). DNA for the CDR3: TGTGCCAGCAGCTCAAGGGAGGGCCCTGAAGCTTTCTTT. It codes for CASSSREGPEAFF.

The chain employs TRBV7-6 and TRBJ2-4, with 7 nucleotides matching TRBD1. The CDR3 has 19 residues. Germline V gene data show CDR1 as SGHVS and CDR2 as FNYEAQ. V was clipped by 3 bases and J by 8 bases; unmatched bases: 22. CDR3 nucleotides: TGTGCCAGCAGCTTGAGCATATCGACAGGGTTGATCTCGGAAGACATTCAGTACTTC. Its translation is CASSLSISTGLISEDIQYF.

The V call is TRBV14, the J call TRBJ2-1; D remains ambiguous. The length of the CDR3 is 13 residues. Trimming removed 4 bases from V and 10 bases from J, with 14 bases in between. CDR1 and CDR2 (germline): SGHDN, FVKESK. CDR3 sequence reads: CASSLGSEVEQFF. The CDR3 DNA sequence: TGTGCCAGCAGCCTGGGGTCCGAGGTCGAGCAGTTCTTC.

A few counts support this clone. This sequence joins TRBV2 and TRBJ1-2; D call uncertain. Trimming cost V 6 bases and J 4 bases, with 6 bases left between them. The CDR3 spans 11 residues. The V gene's germline CDR1 is SNHLY and CDR2 FYNNEI. CDR3 loop: CASSGSYGYTF. CDR3 DNA: TGTGCCAGCAGCGGGTCCTATGGCTACACCTTC. Variable domain in full (rest from reference TRBV2 and TRBJ1-2): EPEVTQTPSHQVTQMGQEVILRCVPISNHLYFYWYRQILGQKVEFLVSFYNNEISEKSEIFDDQFSVERPDGSNFTLKIRSTKLEDSAMYFCASSGSYGYTFGSGTRLTVV.

The chain recombines TRBV10-3 with TRBJ1-2; D remains unclear. CDR1 and CDR2 (germline): ENHRY, SYGVKD. With 8 bases removed from V and 0 bases from J, the gap between germline ends came to 16 bases. The CDR3 extends over 15 amino acids. The CDR3: CAIGITAATNYGYTF. In DNA, the CDR3 is TGTGCCATCGGTATCACCGCCGCCACTAACTATGGCTACACCTTC.

This clone was seen only a few times. The rearrangement uses TRBV5-6 and TRBJ2-1; no firm D call. Between the trimmed V and J ends, which lost 2 bases and 6 bases, there was a span of 3 bases. The CDR3 is 11 amino acids. The germline CDR1 and CDR2 sequences are SGHDT and YYEEEE. CDR3 in DNA: TGTGCCAGCAGCTTTCTCAATGAGCAGTTCTTC. Residues: CASSFLNEQFF.

The CDR3 DNA is TGTGCCGCATTGGGCCCACGCGGCGAGCAGTACTTC. Residues: CAALGPRGEQYF. The chain carries TRBV30 and TRBJ2-7; no clear D gene. V shed 8 bases and J shed 6 bases, with 17 bases lying between them. Germline lookup yields CDR1 GTSNPN and CDR2 SVGIG (reference sequence). This CDR3 spans 12 amino acids.

This clone was counted only a few times. DNA of the CDR3: TGTGCCAGCAGCAAATGGGACGGGAACACTGAAGCTTTCTTT. Its translation is CASSKWDGNTEAFF. The rearrangement joins TRBV9 to TRBJ1-1; D is possibly TRBD1 (5 bases). From germline, CDR1 is SGDLS and CDR2 YYNGEE. The CDR3 extends over 14 amino acids. V lost 4 bases and J 1 base, leaving 11 bases between the germline ends.

The CDR3 sequence is CASSSGEGSYGYTF. CDR3 bases: TGTGCCAGCAGCTCCGGGGAGGGGAGCTATGGCTACACCTTC. The rearrangement joins TRBV7-3 to TRBJ1-2; D is perhaps TRBD1 (5 bases). This CDR3 region has 14 residues. With 4 bases removed from V and 4 bases from J, the gap between germline ends came to 13 bases. From germline, CDR1 is SGHTA and CDR2 FQGTGA.

V gene TRBV4-3 combines with J gene TRBJ1-1, with D tentatively TRBD1 (5 bases). The CDR3 consists of 15 residues. The V gene lost 0 bases and the J gene lost 6 bases, with 14 bases spanning the gap. The germline V gene has CDR1 LGHNA and CDR2 YSLEER. CDR3 DNA sequence: TGCGCCAGCAGCCAAGATGCGGGGGACGTGGCTGAAGCTTTCTTT. This encodes CASSQDAGDVAEAFF.

This clone is termed medium-sized. The rearrangement links TRBV6-5 to TRBJ1-2, with D possibly TRBD1 on 5 matching bases. CDR3 length equals 12 residues. V lost 2 bases and J lost 7, with 8 bases in between. The V gene's germline CDR1 is MNHEY and CDR2 SVGAGI. The CDR3 DNA sequence: TGTGCCAGCAGTTACGTCGGGGGTGGCTACACCTTC. Encoded protein: CASSYVGGGYTF.

V is TRBV11-3 and J is TRBJ2-7; possibly TRBD1 for D (6 bases). The germline V gene has CDR1 SGHNT and CDR2 YENEEA. The length of the CDR3 is 14 residues. Trimming removed 5 bases from V and 0 bases from J, with 11 bases in between. CDR3 sequence: CASSARDNSYEQYF. The CDR3, as DNA: TGTGCCAGCAGCGCCCGGGACAACTCCTACGAGCAGTACTTC.

V gene TRBV9 combines with J gene TRBJ2-1; TRBD1 is a possible D gene (5 bases). Germline CDR1 reads SGDLS; CDR2 reads YYNGEE. The ends were cut back, 0 bases at V and 10 bases at J, with 14 bases in the middle. CDR3 size: 14 residues. CDR3 residues: CASSVGGPRTEQFF. The CDR3 coding sequence is TGTGCCAGCAGCGTAGGGGGCCCCCGGACCGAGCAGTTCTTC.

This chain links TRBV10-3 with TRBJ2-2, with D perhaps matching TRBD1 (6 bases). The CDR3 loop spans 16 amino acids. CDR1 is ENHRY and CDR2 is SYGVKD in the germline V gene. Trimming removed 0 bases at V and 2 bases at J, with 10 bases between. CDR3 protein: CAISESDRTNTGELFF. As DNA, the CDR3 is TGTGCCATCAGTGAGTCTGACAGGACCAACACCGGGGAGCTGTTTTTT.

This chain uses TRBV18 with TRBJ2-1; maybe TRBD1 (5 bases). This CDR3 has 16 residues. V gave up 6 bases and J gave up 2 bases, with 17 bases separating them. The V gene's germline CDR1 is KGHSH and CDR2 LQKENI. CDR3 sequence: CASSPTPGLAYNEQFF. CDR3 in DNA: TGTGCCAGCTCCCCGACCCCAGGGCTAGCCTACAATGAGCAGTTCTTC.

DNA for the CDR3: TGCAGCGCCCTCACAGGGCTAGTTACTGAAGCTTTCTTT. Protein product: CSALTGLVTEAFF. This chain connects TRBV29-1 to TRBJ1-1, with a tentative D call TRBD1 (6 bases). The CDR3 covers 13 residues. The ends were cut back, 7 bases at V and 5 bases at J, with 17 bases in the middle. CDR1 is SQVTM, CDR2 ANQGSEA, per germline.

The chain recombines TRBV19 with TRBJ2-7, with D uncertain. Trimming took off 6 bases at V and 0 bases at J, with 6 bases between the two ends. Germline V gene sequence: CDR1 LNHDA, CDR2 SQIVND (reference sequence). This CDR3 has 12 residues. The CDR3 DNA follows: TGTGCCAGTAGAGGAATCTCCTACGAGCAGTACTTC. Translating it yields CASRGISYEQYF.

V is TRBV27 and J is TRBJ1-1; D call uncertain. The CDR3 consists of 12 residues. Trimming left V 5 bases short and J 1 base short, with 5 bases between. Germline loops: CDR1 MNHEY, CDR2 SMNVEV (reference sequence). This CDR3 reads CASSRSNTEAFF. CDR3 DNA: TGTGCCAGCAGTCGGTCGAACACTGAAGCTTTCTTT.

In nucleotides, the CDR3 is TGTGCCAGCAGTCCGCGAAATGGACAGAAATTTCTCTATGGCTACACCTTC. As protein: CASSPRNGQKFLYGYTF. The rearrangement joins TRBV28 to TRBJ1-2, with D maybe TRBD1 (6 bases). In germline, CDR1 is MDHEN, CDR2 SYDVKM. This CDR3 has 17 amino acids. Between the trimmed V and J ends, which lost 5 bases and 4 bases, there was a span of 23 bases.

The chain couples TRBV19 to TRBJ1-1; no clear D. The length of the CDR3 is 14 residues. The germline V gene encodes CDR1 LNHDA and CDR2 SQIVND (reference sequence). Trimming shortened V by 1 base and J by 0 bases, and 6 bases separated the two germline ends. The CDR3 protein is CASSIGHLNTEAFF. The CDR3 DNA sequence: TGTGCCAGTAGTATAGGGCACCTGAACACTGAAGCTTTCTTT.

The rearrangement links TRBV25-1 to TRBJ2-1; 7 bases agree with TRBD2. There are 13 residues in the CDR3. Trimming cost V 4 bases and J 12 bases; bases outside gene matches: 9. The germline gives CDR1 MGHDK, CDR2 SYGVNS. This CDR3 reads CASSVFSGRGQFF. The CDR3 region has the DNA TGTGCCAGCAGTGTTTTTTCAGGGAGGGGGCAGTTCTTC.

V and J are TRBV27 and TRBJ2-7; D tentatively fits TRBD1 or TRBD2 (5 bases each). V dropped 2 bases and J dropped 5 bases, with 7 bases sitting between them. Germline CDR1 is MNHEY and CDR2 is SMNVEV (reference sequence). This CDR3 spans 12 amino acids. The CDR3 here is CASSLGGNEQYF. The CDR3, as DNA: TGTGCCAGCAGTTTAGGGGGAAACGAGCAGTACTTC.

The chain carries TRBV6-5 and TRBJ2-1; 7 bases match TRBD2. The germline V gene has CDR1 MNHEY and CDR2 SVGAGI. The CDR3 spans 15 residues. V gave up 6 bases and J gave up 5 bases; unmatched junction bases: 10. CDR3 region: CASRSRDYGNNEQFF. Here the CDR3 DNA reads TGTGCCAGCAGGAGCCGGGACTACGGGAACAATGAGCAGTTCTTC.

This rearrangement joins TRBV7-6 to TRBJ1-2, with 11 bases identical to TRBD1. Per the germline V gene, CDR1 is SGHVS and CDR2 is FNYEAQ. The CDR3 is 14 amino acids. J was trimmed by 8 bases and V by 2 bases; bases with no gene match: 4. CDR3 region: CASSLIGQGAGYTF. For the CDR3, the DNA is TGTGCCAGCAGCTTAATTGGACAGGGGGCCGGCTACACCTTC. The whole variable domain, remainder taken from reference TRBV7-6 and TRBJ1-2, is GAGVSQSPRYKVTKRGQDVALRCDPISGHVSLYWYRQALGQGPEFLTYFNYEAQQDKSGLPNDRFSAERPEGSISTLTIQRTEQRDSAMYRCASSLIGQGAGYTFGSGTRLTVV.